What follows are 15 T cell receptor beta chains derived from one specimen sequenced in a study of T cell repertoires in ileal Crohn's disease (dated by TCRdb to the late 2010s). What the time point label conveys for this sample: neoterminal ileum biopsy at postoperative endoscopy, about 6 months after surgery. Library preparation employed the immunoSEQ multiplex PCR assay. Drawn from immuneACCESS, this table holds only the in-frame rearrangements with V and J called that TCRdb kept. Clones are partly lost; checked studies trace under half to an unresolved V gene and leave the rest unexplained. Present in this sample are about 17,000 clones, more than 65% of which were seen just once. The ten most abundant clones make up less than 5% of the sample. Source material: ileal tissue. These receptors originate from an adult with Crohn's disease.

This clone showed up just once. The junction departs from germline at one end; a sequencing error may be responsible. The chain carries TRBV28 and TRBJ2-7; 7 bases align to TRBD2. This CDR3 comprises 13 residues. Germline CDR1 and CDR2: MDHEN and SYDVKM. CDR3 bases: TGTGCCAGCGGTTTTCTGGGGAGGGACGAGCAGTACTTC. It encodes CASGFLGRDEQYF.

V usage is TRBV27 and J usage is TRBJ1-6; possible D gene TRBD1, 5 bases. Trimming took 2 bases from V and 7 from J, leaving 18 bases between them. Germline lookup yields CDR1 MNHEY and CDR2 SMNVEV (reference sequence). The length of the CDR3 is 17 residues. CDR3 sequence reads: CASSLKPAGGGNSPLHF. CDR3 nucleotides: TGTGCCAGCAGTTTAAAACCCGCTGGGGGAGGGAATTCACCCCTCCACTTT.

CDR3 DNA sequence: TGTGCCAGCAGAGAGCTGGGGTCGGGGCAGCCCCAGCATTTT. Translated: CASRELGSGQPQHF. The chain couples TRBV6-1 to TRBJ1-5, with unresolved D. V was trimmed by 6 bases and J by 7 bases, leaving 16 bases between them. Germline assignment: CDR1 MNHNS and CDR2 SASEGT. This CDR3 has 14 amino acids.

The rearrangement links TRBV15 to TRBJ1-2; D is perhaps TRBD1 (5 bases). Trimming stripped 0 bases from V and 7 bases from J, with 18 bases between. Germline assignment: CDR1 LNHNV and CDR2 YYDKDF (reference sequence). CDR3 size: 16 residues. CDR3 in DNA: TGTGCCACCAGCAGAGATCGCACAGGCCACCCCTCTGGCTACACCTTC. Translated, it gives CATSRDRTGHPSGYTF.

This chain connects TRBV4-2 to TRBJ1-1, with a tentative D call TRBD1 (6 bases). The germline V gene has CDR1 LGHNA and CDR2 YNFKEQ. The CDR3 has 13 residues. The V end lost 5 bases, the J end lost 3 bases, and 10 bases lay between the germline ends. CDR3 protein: CASSYREYTEAFF. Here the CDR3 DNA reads TGTGCCAGCAGCTACAGGGAGTACACTGAAGCTTTCTTT.

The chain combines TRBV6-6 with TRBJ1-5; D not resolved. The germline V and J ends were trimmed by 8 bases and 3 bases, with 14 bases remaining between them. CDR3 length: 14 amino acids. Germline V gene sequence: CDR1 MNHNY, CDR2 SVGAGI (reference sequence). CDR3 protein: CASLSRNPNQPQHF. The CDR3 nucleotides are TGTGCCAGCCTTAGTAGAAACCCCAATCAGCCCCAGCATTTT.

CDR3 loop: CASSSSGGLYNEQFF. The CDR3 DNA follows: TGTGCCAGCAGCTCTAGCGGGGGGCTCTACAATGAGCAGTTCTTC. V gene TRBV5-8 combines with J gene TRBJ2-1; 11 nucleotides align to TRBD2. The trim removed 3 bases at V and 3 bases at J, leaving 2 bases unmatched. CDR1 and CDR2 from the germline V gene are SGHTS and YDEGEE. The CDR3 loop spans 15 amino acids. Full variable domain (rest looked up from reference TRBV5-8 and TRBJ2-1): EAGVTQSPTHLIKTRGQQATLRCSPISGHTSVYWYQQALGLGLQFLLWYDEGEERNRGNFPPRFSGRQFPNYSSELNVNALELEDSALYLCASSSSGGLYNEQFFGPGTRLTVL.

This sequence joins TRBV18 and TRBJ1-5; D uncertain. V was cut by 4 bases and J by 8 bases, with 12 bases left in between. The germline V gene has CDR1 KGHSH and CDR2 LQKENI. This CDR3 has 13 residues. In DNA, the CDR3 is TGTGCCAGCTCACGAGGGAGCGGTGAGCCCCAGCATTTT. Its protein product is CASSRGSGEPQHF.

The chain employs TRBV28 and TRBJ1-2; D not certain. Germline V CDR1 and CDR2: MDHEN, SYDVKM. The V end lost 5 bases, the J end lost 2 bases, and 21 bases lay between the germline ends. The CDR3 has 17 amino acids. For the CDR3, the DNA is TGTGCCAGCAGTCCTCGAGGCCGGGGTGCGGGCAACTATGGCTACACCTTC. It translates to CASSPRGRGAGNYGYTF.

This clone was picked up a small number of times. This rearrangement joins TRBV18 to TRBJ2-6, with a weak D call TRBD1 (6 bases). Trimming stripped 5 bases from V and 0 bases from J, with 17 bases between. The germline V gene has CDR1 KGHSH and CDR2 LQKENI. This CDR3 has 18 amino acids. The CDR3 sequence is CASSSPRQANSGANVLTF. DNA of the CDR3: TGTGCCAGCTCATCCCCTCGACAGGCAAACTCTGGGGCCAACGTCCTGACTTTC.

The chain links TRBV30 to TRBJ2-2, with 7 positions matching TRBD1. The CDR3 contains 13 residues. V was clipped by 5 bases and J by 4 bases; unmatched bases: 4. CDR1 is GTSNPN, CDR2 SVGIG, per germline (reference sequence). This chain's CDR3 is CAWYRGGTGELFF. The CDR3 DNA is TGTGCCTGGTACAGGGGCGGCACCGGGGAGCTGTTTTTT. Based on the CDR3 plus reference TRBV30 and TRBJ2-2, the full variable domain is SQTIHQWPATLVQPVGSPLSLECTVEGTSNPNLYWYRQAAGRGLQLLFYSVGIGQISSEVPQNLSASRPQDRQFILSSKKLLLSDSGFYLCAWYRGGTGELFFGEGSRLTVL.

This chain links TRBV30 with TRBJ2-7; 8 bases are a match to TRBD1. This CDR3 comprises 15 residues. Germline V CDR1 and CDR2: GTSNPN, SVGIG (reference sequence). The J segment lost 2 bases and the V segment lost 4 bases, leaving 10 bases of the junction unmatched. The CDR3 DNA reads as TGTGCCTGGATGAACGGGACAGGACGCACCTACGAGCAGTACTTC. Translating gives CAWMNGTGRTYEQYF.

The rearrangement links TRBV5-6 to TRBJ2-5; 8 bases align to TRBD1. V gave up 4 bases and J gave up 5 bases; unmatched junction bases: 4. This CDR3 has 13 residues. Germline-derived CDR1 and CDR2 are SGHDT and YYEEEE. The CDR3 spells CASSQTGGETQYF. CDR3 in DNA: TGTGCCAGCAGCCAAACAGGGGGGGAGACCCAGTACTTC.

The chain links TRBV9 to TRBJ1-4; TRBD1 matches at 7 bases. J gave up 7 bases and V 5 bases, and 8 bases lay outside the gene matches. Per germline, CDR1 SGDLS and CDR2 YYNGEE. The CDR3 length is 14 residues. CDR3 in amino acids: CASSWDSTGEKLFF. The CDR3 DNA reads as TGTGCCAGCAGTTGGGACAGCACTGGTGAAAAACTGTTTTTT. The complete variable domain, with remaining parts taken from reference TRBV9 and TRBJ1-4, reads DSGVTQTPKHLITATGQRVTLRCSPRSGDLSVYWYQQSLDQGLQFLIQYYNGEERAKGNILERFSAQQFPDLHSELNLSSLELGDSALYFCASSWDSTGEKLFFGSGTQLSVL.

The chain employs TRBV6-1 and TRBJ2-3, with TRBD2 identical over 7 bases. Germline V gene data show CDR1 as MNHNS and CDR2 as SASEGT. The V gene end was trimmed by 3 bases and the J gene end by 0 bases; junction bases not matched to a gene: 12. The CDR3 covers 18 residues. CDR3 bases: TGTGCCAGCAGTGAGGGCATTTGGGTAGCGGGTAGCACAGATACGCAGTATTTT. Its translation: CASSEGIWVAGSTDTQYF.